Given below is one T cell receptor (beta chain) in context. Its matching antigen is unknown. 60 Vbeta and 13 Jbeta primers were used in PCR. Produced via immunoSEQ multiplex PCR; TCRdb's table is partial and in-frame only. The data show 130,000 or so clones, roughly four fifths seen once. The data derive from a study of cytomegalovirus exposure and HLA in healthy donors. Findings and caveats of the study: High specificity and sensitivity for cytomegalovirus status were reported for the classifier. The study designated 150 to 200 TCR beta chains cytomegalovirus-associated.

The germline gives CDR1 SGHTA, CDR2 FQGNSA. The CDR3 spans 14 residues. V was shortened by 7 bases and J by 4 bases, with 15 bases between the two germline ends. V is TRBV7-2 and J is TRBJ2-3, with D hard to call. The sample comprised PBMCs. This TCR came from a female donor in good health and CMV-seropositive. The CDR3 nucleotides are TGTGCCAGCATCCCCAATTTCCGAGCAGATACGCAGTATTTT. It yields the protein CASIPNFRADTQYF.